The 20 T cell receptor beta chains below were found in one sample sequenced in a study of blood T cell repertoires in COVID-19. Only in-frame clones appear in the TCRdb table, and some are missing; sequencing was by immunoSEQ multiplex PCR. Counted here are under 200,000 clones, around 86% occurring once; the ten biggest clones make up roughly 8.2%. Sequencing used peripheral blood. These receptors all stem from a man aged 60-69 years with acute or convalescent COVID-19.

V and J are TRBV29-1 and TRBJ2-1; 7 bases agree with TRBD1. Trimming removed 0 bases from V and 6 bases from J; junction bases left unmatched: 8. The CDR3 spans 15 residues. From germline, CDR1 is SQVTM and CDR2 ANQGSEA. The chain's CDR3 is CSVEDYRGDLNEQFF. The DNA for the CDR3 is TGCAGCGTTGAAGATTACAGGGGCGATCTCAATGAGCAGTTCTTC.

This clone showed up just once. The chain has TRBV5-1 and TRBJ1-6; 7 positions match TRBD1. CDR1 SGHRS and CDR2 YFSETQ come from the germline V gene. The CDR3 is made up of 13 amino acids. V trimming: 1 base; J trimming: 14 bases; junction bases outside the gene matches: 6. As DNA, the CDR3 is TGCGCCAGCAGCTTGACAGGGGATCGGGCCCTCCACTTT. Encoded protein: CASSLTGDRALHF.

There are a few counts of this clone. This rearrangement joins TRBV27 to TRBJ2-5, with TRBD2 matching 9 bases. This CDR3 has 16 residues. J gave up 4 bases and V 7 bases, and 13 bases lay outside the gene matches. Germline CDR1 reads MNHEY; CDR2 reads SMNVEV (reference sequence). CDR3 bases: TGTGCCAGCAAGGCAAGCGGGAGGTCCATTTCAGAGACCCAGTACTTC. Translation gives CASKASGRSISETQYF.

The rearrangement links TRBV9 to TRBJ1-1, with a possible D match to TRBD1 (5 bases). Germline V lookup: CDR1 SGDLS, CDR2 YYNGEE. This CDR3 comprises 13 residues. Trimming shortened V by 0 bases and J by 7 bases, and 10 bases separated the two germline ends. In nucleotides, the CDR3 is TGTGCCAGCAGCGTAGGCTTCCAGGGTGAAGCTTTCTTT. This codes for CASSVGFQGEAFF.

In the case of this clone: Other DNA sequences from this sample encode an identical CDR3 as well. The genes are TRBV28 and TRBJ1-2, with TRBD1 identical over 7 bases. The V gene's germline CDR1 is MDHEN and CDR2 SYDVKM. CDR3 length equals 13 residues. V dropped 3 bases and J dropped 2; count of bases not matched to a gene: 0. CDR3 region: CASSLGQNYGYTF. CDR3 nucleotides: TGTGCCAGCAGTTTGGGACAGAACTATGGCTACACCTTC.

The CDR3 bases are TGCGCCAGCAGCCGGGACACCCCTCAAAGCACAGATACGCAGTATTTT. Its protein is CASSRDTPQSTDTQYF. The rearrangement joins TRBV4-1 to TRBJ2-3, with a tentative D call TRBD1 (6 bases). This CDR3 comprises 16 residues. Trimming removed 4 bases from V and 0 bases from J, with 14 bases in between. Germline CDR1 reads MGHRA; CDR2 reads YSYEKL.

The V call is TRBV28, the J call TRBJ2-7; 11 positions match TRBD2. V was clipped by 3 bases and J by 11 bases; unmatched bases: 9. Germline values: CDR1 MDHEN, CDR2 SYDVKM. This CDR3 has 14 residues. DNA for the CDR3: TGTGCCAGCAGTTTCGGTCTAGCGGGAGGCGTGAAGTACTTC. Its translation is CASSFGLAGGVKYF.

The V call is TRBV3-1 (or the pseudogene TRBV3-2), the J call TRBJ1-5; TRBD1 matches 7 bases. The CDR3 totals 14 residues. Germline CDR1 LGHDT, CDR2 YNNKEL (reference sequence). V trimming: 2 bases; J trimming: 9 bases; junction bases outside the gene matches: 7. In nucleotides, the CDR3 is TGTGCCAGCAGCCAACAATCGGACAGGCGGCCCCAGCATTTT. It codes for CASSQQSDRRPQHF.

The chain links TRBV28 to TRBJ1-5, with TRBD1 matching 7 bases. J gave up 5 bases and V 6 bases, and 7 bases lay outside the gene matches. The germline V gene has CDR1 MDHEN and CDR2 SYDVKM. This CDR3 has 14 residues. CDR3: CASRGDRAYQPQHF. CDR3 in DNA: TGTGCCAGCAGGGGAGACAGGGCGTATCAGCCCCAGCATTTT.

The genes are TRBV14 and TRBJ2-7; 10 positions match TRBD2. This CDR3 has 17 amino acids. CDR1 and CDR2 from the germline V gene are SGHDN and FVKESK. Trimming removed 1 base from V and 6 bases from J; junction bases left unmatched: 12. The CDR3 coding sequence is TGTGCCAGCAGCCAAGGGGGGCTAGCGGGAGCCCTAGGCGAGCAGTACTTC. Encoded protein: CASSQGGLAGALGEQYF.

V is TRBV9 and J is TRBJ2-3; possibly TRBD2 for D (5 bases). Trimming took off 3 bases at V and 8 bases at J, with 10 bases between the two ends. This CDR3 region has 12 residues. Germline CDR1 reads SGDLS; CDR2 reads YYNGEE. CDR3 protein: CASSAPRGTQYF. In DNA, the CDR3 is TGTGCCAGCAGCGCCCCTCGGGGTACGCAGTATTTT.

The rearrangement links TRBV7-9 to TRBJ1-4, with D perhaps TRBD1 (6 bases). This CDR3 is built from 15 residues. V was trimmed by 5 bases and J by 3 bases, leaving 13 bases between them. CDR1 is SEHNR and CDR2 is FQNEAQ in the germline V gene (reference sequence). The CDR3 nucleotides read TGTGCCAGCAGCCCAGGGGCAACCCCTAATGAAAAACTGTTTTTT. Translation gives CASSPGATPNEKLFF.

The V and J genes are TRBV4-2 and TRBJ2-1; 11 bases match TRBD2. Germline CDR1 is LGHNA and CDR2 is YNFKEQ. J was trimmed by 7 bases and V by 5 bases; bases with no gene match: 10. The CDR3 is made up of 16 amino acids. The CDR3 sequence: CASSAPLAGVMNEQFF. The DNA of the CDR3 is TGTGCCAGCAGCGCTCCACTAGCGGGAGTTATGAATGAGCAGTTCTTC.

CDR3 in DNA: TGTGCCAGCTCACCAAGGGGGTCTAATGAAAAACTGTTTTTT. This encodes CASSPRGSNEKLFF. The rearrangement uses TRBV18 and TRBJ1-4, with D perhaps TRBD1 (6 bases). The V gene lost 2 bases and the J gene lost 3 bases, with 7 bases spanning the gap. CDR1 KGHSH and CDR2 LQKENI come from the germline V gene. The CDR3 runs 14 residues.

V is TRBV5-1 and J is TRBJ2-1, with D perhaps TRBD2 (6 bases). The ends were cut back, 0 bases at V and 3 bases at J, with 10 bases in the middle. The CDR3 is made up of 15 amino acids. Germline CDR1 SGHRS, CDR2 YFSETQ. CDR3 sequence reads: CASSLEGLDYNEQFF. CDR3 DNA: TGCGCCAGCAGCTTGGAGGGACTGGACTACAATGAGCAGTTCTTC.

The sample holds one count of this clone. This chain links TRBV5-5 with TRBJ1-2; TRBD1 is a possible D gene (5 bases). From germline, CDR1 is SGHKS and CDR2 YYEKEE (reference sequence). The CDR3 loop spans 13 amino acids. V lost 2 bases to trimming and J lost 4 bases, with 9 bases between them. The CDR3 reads CASSFQGGYGYTF. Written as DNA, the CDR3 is TGTGCCAGCAGCTTCCAGGGAGGCTATGGCTACACCTTC.

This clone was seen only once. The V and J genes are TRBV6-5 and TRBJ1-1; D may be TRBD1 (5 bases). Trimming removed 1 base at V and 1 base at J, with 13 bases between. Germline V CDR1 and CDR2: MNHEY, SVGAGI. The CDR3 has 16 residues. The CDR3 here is CASSYLYRTRNTEAFF. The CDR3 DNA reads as TGTGCCAGCAGTTACTTATACCGGACAAGGAACACTGAAGCTTTCTTT.

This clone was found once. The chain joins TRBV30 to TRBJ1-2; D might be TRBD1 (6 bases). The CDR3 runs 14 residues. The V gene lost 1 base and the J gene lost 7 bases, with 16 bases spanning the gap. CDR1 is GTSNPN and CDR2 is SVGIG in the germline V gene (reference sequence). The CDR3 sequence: CAWSGRGSLSGYTF. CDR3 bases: TGTGCCTGGAGTGGTAGGGGGAGTTTGTCTGGCTACACCTTC.

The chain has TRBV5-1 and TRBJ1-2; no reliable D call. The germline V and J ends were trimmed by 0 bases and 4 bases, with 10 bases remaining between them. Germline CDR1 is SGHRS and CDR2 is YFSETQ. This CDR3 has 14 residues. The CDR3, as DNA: TGCGCCAGCAGCTTGGGCGGAACTTCCTATGGCTACACCTTC. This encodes CASSLGGTSYGYTF.

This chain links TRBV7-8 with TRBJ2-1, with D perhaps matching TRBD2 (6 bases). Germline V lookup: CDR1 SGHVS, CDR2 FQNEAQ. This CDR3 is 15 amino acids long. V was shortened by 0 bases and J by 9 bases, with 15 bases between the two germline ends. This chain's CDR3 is CASSLAHGSESEQFF. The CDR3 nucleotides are TGTGCCAGCAGCTTAGCGCACGGGAGTGAAAGTGAGCAGTTCTTC.